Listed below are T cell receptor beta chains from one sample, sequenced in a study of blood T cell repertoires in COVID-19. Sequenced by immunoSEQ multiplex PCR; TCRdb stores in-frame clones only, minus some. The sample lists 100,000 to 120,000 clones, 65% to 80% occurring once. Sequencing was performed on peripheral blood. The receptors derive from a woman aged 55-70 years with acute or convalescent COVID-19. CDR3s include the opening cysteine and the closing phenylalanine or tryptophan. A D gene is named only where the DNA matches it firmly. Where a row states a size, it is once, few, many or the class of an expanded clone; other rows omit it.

CDR3 DNA: TGCGCCAGCAGCCAAGATACGAGGGGGTTTAAGAGCGAGCAGTACTTC
CDR3 protein: CASSQDTRGFKSEQYF
V gene: TRBV4-3
J gene: TRBJ2-7
clone size: NA
D gene: NA

CDR3 DNA: TGTGCCAGCAGCTTAGCGCCTATACAGGGGAGAAACACCATATATTTT
CDR3 protein: CASSLAPIQGRNTIYF
V gene: TRBV7-2
J gene: TRBJ1-3
clone size: NA
D gene: TRBD1

CDR3 DNA: TGTGCCAGCAGCGTAGCTCCAGGGGCTAATTCACCCCTCCACTTT
CDR3 protein: CASSVAPGANSPLHF
V gene: TRBV9
J gene: TRBJ1-6
clone size: few
D gene: NA

CDR3 DNA: TGTGCCAGCAGCGAAGGACAGGGCCTGCAGCCCCAGCATTTT
CDR3 protein: CASSEGQGLQPQHF
V gene: TRBV9
J gene: TRBJ1-5
clone size: NA
D gene: TRBD1

CDR3 DNA: TGTGCCAGCAGCTCGGGGACAGGGCAGATCTATGGCTACACCTTC
CDR3 protein: CASSSGTGQIYGYTF
V gene: TRBV7-2
J gene: TRBJ1-2
clone size: NA
D gene: TRBD1

CDR3 DNA: TGTGCCAGCAGTTACCAACAGGGTACTGAAGCTTTCTTT
CDR3 protein: CASSYQQGTEAFF
V gene: TRBV6-5
J gene: TRBJ1-1
clone size: NA
D gene: NA

CDR3 DNA: TGTGCCCGACGACAGGGGAGCTCCTATAATTCACCCCTCCACTTT
CDR3 protein: CARRQGSSYNSPLHF
V gene: TRBV30
J gene: TRBJ1-6
clone size: few
D gene: TRBD1

CDR3 DNA: TGCGCCAGCAGACGGGCGGGAGACGAGCAGTACTTC
CDR3 protein: CASRRAGDEQYF
V gene: TRBV5-1
J gene: TRBJ2-7
clone size: once
D gene: TRBD2

CDR3 DNA: TGTGCCAGCGGGGACACCGACTCCTACGAGCAGTACTTC
CDR3 protein: CASGDTDSYEQYF
V gene: TRBV6-6
J gene: TRBJ2-7
clone size: NA
D gene: NA

CDR3 DNA: TGTGCCAGCAGTTCCGGACAGAGAACCTACGAGCAGTACTTC
CDR3 protein: CASSSGQRTYEQYF
V gene: TRBV28
J gene: TRBJ2-7
clone size: NA
D gene: NA

CDR3 DNA: TGCGCCAGCAGCTTGGAGGCTGCCAGGGGGGACTATGGCTACACCTTC
CDR3 protein: CASSLEAARGDYGYTF
V gene: TRBV5-1
J gene: TRBJ1-2
clone size: NA
D gene: TRBD1

CDR3 DNA: TGTGCCACCACCGGGGACAGACGCACCGGGGAGCTGTTTTTT
CDR3 protein: CATTGDRRTGELFF
V gene: TRBV24-1
J gene: TRBJ2-2
clone size: NA
D gene: TRBD1

CDR3 DNA: TGTGCCAGCAGCACGGGACTAGCGGGGAATCAAGAGACCCAGTACTTC
CDR3 protein: CASSTGLAGNQETQYF
V gene: TRBV5-5
J gene: TRBJ2-5
clone size: NA
D gene: TRBD2

CDR3 DNA: TGTGCCAGCAGCTTAGTGGGGGCAGCCGAGCAGTACTTC
CDR3 protein: CASSLVGAAEQYF
V gene: TRBV7-2
J gene: TRBJ2-7
clone size: NA
D gene: NA

CDR3 DNA: TGCGCCAGCCAACAAAACGGGACAGTCAATCAGCCCCAGCATTTT
CDR3 protein: CASQQNGTVNQPQHF
V gene: TRBV5-1
J gene: TRBJ1-5
clone size: once
D gene: TRBD1

CDR3 DNA: TGTGCCAGCAGTGATAAGGGGGACGATGAAAAACTGTTTTTT
CDR3 protein: CASSDKGDDEKLFF
V gene: TRBV2
J gene: TRBJ1-4
clone size: NA
D gene: NA

CDR3 DNA: TGTGCCAGCAGTTCGCAGGGTTACTCTGGGGCCAACGTCCTGACTTTC
CDR3 protein: CASSSQGYSGANVLTF
V gene: TRBV6-5
J gene: TRBJ2-6
clone size: NA
D gene: NA

CDR3 DNA: TGTGCCAGCAGTTTCGGGGGATATGGCTACACCTTC
CDR3 protein: CASSFGGYGYTF
V gene: TRBV12-3/TRBV12-4
J gene: TRBJ1-2
clone size: NA
D gene: NA

CDR3 DNA: TGTGCCAGCAGTTACTATGGACAGCTGTATGAAGCTTTCTTT
CDR3 protein: CASSYYGQLYEAFF
V gene: TRBV6-5
J gene: TRBJ1-1
clone size: NA
D gene: NA

CDR3 DNA: TGTGCCAGTAGCCGACTTGGCGCGGAGACCCAGTACTTC
CDR3 protein: CASSRLGAETQYF
V gene: TRBV19
J gene: TRBJ2-5
clone size: NA
D gene: NA

CDR3 DNA: TGTGCCAGCAGTTTCGCAGGGGGCTCCACAGATACGCAGTATTTT
CDR3 protein: CASSFAGGSTDTQYF
V gene: TRBV6-2/TRBV6-3
J gene: TRBJ2-3
clone size: NA
D gene: TRBD1

CDR3 DNA: TGCGCCAGCAGGTTAGGGGGCGAAGATGGCTACACCTTC
CDR3 protein: CASRLGGEDGYTF
V gene: TRBV5-1
J gene: TRBJ1-2
clone size: few
D gene: TRBD1

CDR3 DNA: TGCGCCAGCAGCTTGAGCGGACTTCCGACCTACGAGCAGTACTTC
CDR3 protein: CASSLSGLPTYEQYF
V gene: TRBV5-1
J gene: TRBJ2-7
clone size: NA
D gene: NA

CDR3 DNA: TGTGCCAGCAGCAAAGTCGCCCGGACAGGGGATAGATTTAATGAAAAACTGTTTTTT
CDR3 protein: CASSKVARTGDRFNEKLFF
V gene: TRBV21-1
J gene: TRBJ1-4
clone size: NA
D gene: NA

CDR3 DNA: TGTGCCAGCAGCGTAGTCGGGGGGCAGGGGCATGGCTACACCTTC
CDR3 protein: CASSVVGGQGHGYTF
V gene: TRBV9
J gene: TRBJ1-2
clone size: NA
D gene: NA

CDR3 DNA: TGTGCCAGCAGCCAAGAAATAACTAAATCGGGACAGGGGGAAATCTATGGCTACACCTTC
CDR3 protein: CASSQEITKSGQGEIYGYTF
V gene: TRBV3-1/TRBV3-2
J gene: TRBJ1-2
clone size: NA
D gene: TRBD1

CDR3 DNA: TGTGCCAGTGCGAGAGTCGGAGACGCGAACACTGAAGCTTTCTTT
CDR3 protein: CASARVGDANTEAFF
V gene: TRBV19
J gene: TRBJ1-1
clone size: many
D gene: NA

CDR3 DNA: TGTGCCAGCAGTGGGGGTCCAGGCAGGGGAGCGTATGGCTACACCTTC
CDR3 protein: CASSGGPGRGAYGYTF
V gene: TRBV25-1
J gene: TRBJ1-2
clone size: NA
D gene: NA

CDR3 DNA: TGTGCCAGCAGCTTAGGCCCGAGGGCCCTCCACTTT
CDR3 protein: CASSLGPRALHF
V gene: TRBV7-2
J gene: TRBJ1-6
clone size: few
D gene: NA

CDR3 DNA: TGTGCCAGCAGCCCCGGGACTTCGGGGACGTTCTTC
CDR3 protein: CASSPGTSGTFF
V gene: TRBV6-2/TRBV6-3
J gene: TRBJ2-1
clone size: few
D gene: NA

CDR3 DNA: TGCGCCAGCAGCCAAGCGGGACTAGCGGGGGGTAATGAGCAGTTCTTC
CDR3 protein: CASSQAGLAGGNEQFF
V gene: TRBV4-3
J gene: TRBJ2-1
clone size: few
D gene: TRBD2

CDR3 DNA: TGTGCCAGCAGTGAATTACGGCAGGGGGCCGGTGAGCAGTTCTTC
CDR3 protein: CASSELRQGAGEQFF
V gene: TRBV6-1
J gene: TRBJ2-1
clone size: NA
D gene: TRBD1

CDR3 DNA: TGTGCCAGCAGTAGATCAGGGGAGGGCTATTTGTATGGCTACACCTTC
CDR3 protein: CASSRSGEGYLYGYTF
V gene: TRBV28
J gene: TRBJ1-2
clone size: few
D gene: NA

CDR3 DNA: TGTGCCAGCAGGTGGACAGACAGCTACAATGAGCAGTTCTTC
CDR3 protein: CASRWTDSYNEQFF
V gene: TRBV9
J gene: TRBJ2-1
clone size: NA
D gene: NA

CDR3 DNA: TGTGCCTGGAGCCGGGAGACCCAGTACTTC
CDR3 protein: CAWSRETQYF
V gene: TRBV30
J gene: TRBJ2-5
clone size: NA
D gene: NA

CDR3 DNA: TGTGCCAGCAGCGTAGCCCCGTTGGACTTCCGGGTTGAAGCTTTCTTT
CDR3 protein: CASSVAPLDFRVEAFF
V gene: TRBV9
J gene: TRBJ1-1
clone size: NA
D gene: NA

CDR3 DNA: TGTGCCAGTAATTCCCAGGACAGGGAGGGTGGCTACACCTTC
CDR3 protein: CASNSQDREGGYTF
V gene: TRBV19
J gene: TRBJ1-2
clone size: few
D gene: TRBD1

CDR3 DNA: TGCAGTGCTCGTGGGCCTAGCACAGATACGCAGTATTTT
CDR3 protein: CSARGPSTDTQYF
V gene: TRBV20-1
J gene: TRBJ2-3
clone size: NA
D gene: NA

CDR3 DNA: TGTGCCAGCGAAGGGGACAATCAGCCCCAGCATTTT
CDR3 protein: CASEGDNQPQHF
V gene: TRBV28
J gene: TRBJ1-5
clone size: NA
D gene: NA

CDR3 DNA: TGTGCCAGCAGTTTAGGGCACACCATATATTTT
CDR3 protein: CASSLGHTIYF
V gene: TRBV12-3/TRBV12-4
J gene: TRBJ1-3
clone size: few
D gene: NA

CDR3 DNA: TGTGCCAGCAGCCAAGATCGGAGCGGGGTCGAGACCCAGTACTTC
CDR3 protein: CASSQDRSGVETQYF
V gene: TRBV4-2
J gene: TRBJ2-5
clone size: many
D gene: TRBD2

CDR3 DNA: TGTGCCAGTCTGAGCGGGGGATTCACAGATACGCAGTATTTT
CDR3 protein: CASLSGGFTDTQYF
V gene: TRBV2
J gene: TRBJ2-3
clone size: NA
D gene: TRBD2

CDR3 DNA: TGTGCCAGCAGCCGAGGGGGCCGGGGGGGCCTTAGCACAGATACGCAGTATTTT
CDR3 protein: CASSRGGRGGLSTDTQYF
V gene: TRBV7-6
J gene: TRBJ2-3
clone size: once
D gene: NA